The next 27 T cell receptor beta chains were all read from a single sample in a study of identical twins. TCRdb processed the 5' RACE reads anew with MiXCR; each CDR3 protein has one entry. This sample has around 650,000 distinct CDR3 sequences, with around 7.4% found just once. These data are also associated with another study on yellow fever vaccine responses in identical twins.

Specimen: PBMCs. Every receptor here comes from a woman between 18 and 29 years old in good health.

This clonotype was observed many times. The chain uses TRBV6-5 and TRBJ1-5; TRBD1 matches at 8 bases. Germline CDR1 is MNHEY and CDR2 is SVGAGI. With V trimmed by 0 bases and J by 7 bases, 8 bases remained unmatched. The CDR3 runs to 16 residues. The CDR3 loop reads CASSYSVTGAPQPQHF. The CDR3 DNA reads TGTGCCAGCAGTTACTCGGTGACAGGGGCCCCACAGCCCCAGCATTTT.

This clonotype occurred a few times. This chain connects TRBV20-1 to TRBJ1-4; D is uncertain. V lost 6 bases and J 0 bases, leaving 14 bases between the germline ends. The germline gives CDR1 DFQATT, CDR2 SNEGSKA (reference sequence). The CDR3 sequence is 15 residues long. Written as DNA, the CDR3 is TGCAGTGCCCCGCCCGCGGACGCAACTAATGAAAAACTGTTTTTT. Residues: CSAPPADATNEKLFF.

CDR3 nucleotides: TGTGCCAGCAGCTTGGAGAGACAGAACACTGAAGCTTTCTTT. Translating it yields CASSLERQNTEAFF. The V and J genes are TRBV7-9 and TRBJ1-1; D not certain. CDR1 is SEHNR, CDR2 FQNEAQ, per germline (reference sequence). The CDR3 spans 14 residues. Trimming cost V 3 bases and J 1 base, with 9 bases left between them.

This clonotype appeared many times. This chain links TRBV29-1 with TRBJ1-1; no reliable D call. Germline values: CDR1 SQVTM, CDR2 ANQGSEA. The CDR3 length is 14 residues. The V and J ends lost 4 bases and 0 bases respectively, with 12 bases between them. The CDR3 reads CSVVAGSMNTEAFF. The DNA for the CDR3 is TGCAGCGTTGTTGCAGGAAGCATGAACACTGAAGCTTTCTTT.

V is TRBV11-2 and J is TRBJ2-2; 7 nucleotides match TRBD2. CDR3 length: 15 amino acids. Unmatched junction bases numbered 9, after V lost 4 bases and J lost 7 bases. In germline, CDR1 is SGHAT, CDR2 FQNNGV. CDR3 sequence (DNA): TGTGCCAGCAGCTCGCGACCCAGGGAGGGCGGGGAGCTGTTTTTT. This encodes CASSSRPREGGELFF.

This clonotype appeared many times. The genes are TRBV29-1 and TRBJ1-1; D uncertain. Trimming took 5 bases from V and 5 from J, leaving 18 bases between them. CDR1 is SQVTM and CDR2 is ANQGSEA in the germline V gene. CDR3 size: 14 residues. The CDR3 nucleotides are TGCAGCGTTCGAAACACGGAATGGTTGACTGAAGCTTTCTTT. The encoded protein is CSVRNTEWLTEAFF.

This chain joins TRBV3-1 and TRBJ1-1; D remains ambiguous. Trimming took off 0 bases at V and 0 bases at J, with 5 bases between the two ends. The CDR3 runs to 14 residues. CDR1 LGHDT and CDR2 YNNKEL come from the germline V gene (reference sequence). The DNA of the CDR3 is TGTGCCAGCAGCCAAGAACGCCTGAACACTGAAGCTTTCTTT. Translating it yields CASSQERLNTEAFF.

Only a few counts were recorded for this clonotype. This chain connects TRBV2 to TRBJ2-7, with a possible D match to TRBD1 (5 bases). CDR1 and CDR2 (germline): SNHLY, FYNNEI. The germline V and J ends were trimmed by 8 bases and 5 bases, with 19 bases remaining between them. The CDR3 runs 14 residues. CDR3 coding DNA: TGTGCCAGCGGTCAGGGTCTGTCGCTGGACGAGCAGTACTTC. Translation gives CASGQGLSLDEQYF.

The CDR3 sequence: CASTQLSGSNEQFF. The CDR3 DNA sequence: TGTGCCAGCACCCAGCTTAGCGGGAGCAATGAGCAGTTCTTC. The chain recombines TRBV7-6 with TRBJ2-1; 9 bases are a match to TRBD2. With V trimmed by 7 bases and J by 6 bases, 7 bases remained unmatched. Germline values: CDR1 SGHVS, CDR2 FNYEAQ. This CDR3 is 14 amino acids long.

This clonotype was picked up a small number of times. This rearrangement joins TRBV24-1 to TRBJ1-5, with TRBD1 matching 11 bases. CDR1 KGHDR and CDR2 SFDVKD come from the germline V gene. Trimming cost V 3 bases and J 4 bases; bases outside gene matches: 7. The CDR3 consists of 17 residues. This CDR3 is CATSDTPGTGGNQPQHF. CDR3 in DNA: TGTGCCACCAGTGATACCCCCGGGACAGGGGGTAATCAGCCCCAGCATTTT.

This clonotype was detected only a few times. The chain carries TRBV12-3 or TRBV12-4 and TRBJ2-1, with D tentatively TRBD2 (6 bases). The CDR3 is 15 amino acids. V lost 6 bases and J lost 8, with 20 bases in between. As DNA, the CDR3 is TGTGCCAGCAGACCCGGGACTCTCACGGGGGATGAGCAGTTCTTC. Its protein product is CASRPGTLTGDEQFF.

This clonotype has just a few counts. Here the CDR3 reads CASSYSLGNGYTF. The CDR3 nucleotides read TGTGCCAGCAGTTACTCGCTGGGGAATGGCTACACCTTC. The chain uses TRBV6-5 and TRBJ1-2; D gene uncertain. Germline V CDR1 and CDR2: MNHEY, SVGAGI. The CDR3 is 13 amino acids. V shed 0 bases and J shed 6 bases, with 8 bases lying between them.

The sample holds a few counts of this clonotype. The chain carries TRBV6-5 and TRBJ2-7; D call uncertain. This CDR3 is 14 amino acids long. Per germline, CDR1 MNHEY and CDR2 SVGAGI. V was clipped by 2 bases and J by 2 bases, with 10 bases between them. DNA of the CDR3: TGTGCCAGCAGTTACGACCCACACGCCTACGAGCAGTACTTC. This encodes CASSYDPHAYEQYF.

This clonotype was counted between two and nine times. The V gene is TRBV2, the J gene TRBJ2-1; 12 positions agree with TRBD2. The CDR3 covers 15 residues. The V and J ends lost 3 bases and 8 bases, in that order; junction bases with no gene match: 5. Germline CDR1 and CDR2: SNHLY and FYNNEI. CDR3 in DNA: TGTGCCAGCAGTGACGGCCTAGCGGGGGGGGATGAGCAGTTCTTC. Translated, it gives CASSDGLAGGDEQFF.

This clonotype was counted only a few times. J is TRBJ1-1 and V is TRBV4-2, with D unresolved. Germline V gene lookup returns CDR1 LGHNA and CDR2 YNFKEQ. CDR3 length: 15 residues. The V end lost 1 base, the J end lost 1 base, and 10 bases lay between the germline ends. CDR3 bases: TGTGCCAGCAGCCAAGGCGAGGGCCAGAACACTGAAGCTTTCTTT. This encodes CASSQGEGQNTEAFF.

This clonotype was observed a handful of times. The chain is built from TRBV4-1 and TRBJ2-5; tentative D call: TRBD2 (6 bases). Trimming removed 6 bases from V and 5 bases from J, with 16 bases in between. CDR3 length equals 14 residues. Germline V gene data show CDR1 as MGHRA and CDR2 as YSYEKL. The CDR3 nucleotides are TGCGCCAGCAGAAAACCCGGGACTGGGGAGACCCAGTACTTC. This translates into CASRKPGTGETQYF.

This clonotype showed up many times. The rearrangement uses TRBV15 and TRBJ2-3, with no clear D. The CDR3 sequence is 16 residues long. The ends were cut back, 0 bases at V and 2 bases at J, with 12 bases in the middle. Germline V lookup: CDR1 LNHNV, CDR2 YYDKDF (reference sequence). CDR3 nucleotides: TGTGCCACCAGCAGAGATCTTGACCTGACCACAGATACGCAGTATTTT. This translates into CATSRDLDLTTDTQYF.

At least ten counts were recorded for this clonotype. The chain uses TRBV7-9 and TRBJ1-1; D remains ambiguous. CDR1 and CDR2 (germline): SEHNR, FQNEAQ (reference sequence). This CDR3 region has 10 residues. V lost 6 bases, J lost 10 bases, and 9 bases lay in between. CDR3 sequence (DNA): TGTGCCAGCAGTTCTGGGATAGCTTTCTTT. As protein: CASSSGIAFF.

At least ten counts were recorded for this clonotype. The rearrangement joins TRBV20-1 to TRBJ1-5; D possibly corresponds to TRBD1 (5 bases). V was clipped by 6 bases and J by 1 base, with 13 bases between them. Germline CDR1 and CDR2: DFQATT and SNEGSKA (reference sequence). The CDR3 has 14 residues. As DNA, the CDR3 is TGCAGTGCGCGGGGAGGGGCAAGCAATCAGCCCCAGCATTTT. Encoded protein: CSARGGASNQPQHF.

The V gene is TRBV15, the J gene TRBJ2-1, with D perhaps being TRBD1 or TRBD2 (5 bases each). Germline CDR1 reads LNHNV; CDR2 reads YYDKDF (reference sequence). The V end lost 1 base, the J end lost 1 base, and 11 bases lay between the germline ends. The CDR3 contains 16 residues. In DNA form, the CDR3 reads TGTGCCACCAGCAGAGTCAGTGGGGGTTCCTACAATGAGCAGTTCTTC. Its translation is CATSRVSGGSYNEQFF.

This clonotype was observed a single time. V and J are TRBV12-3 or TRBV12-4 and TRBJ2-5; TRBD2 aligns across 7 bases. The junction had 13 bases not matched to a gene; V was cut back by 4 bases and J by 5 bases. The CDR3 has 16 amino acids. This chain's CDR3 is CASSYGIGRVGETQYF. CDR3 coding DNA: TGTGCCAGCAGTTACGGCATTGGGAGGGTGGGGGAGACCCAGTACTTC.

The table lists this clonotype with many counts. The V call is TRBV5-1, the J call TRBJ1-1; a possible D gene is TRBD1 (6 bases). CDR1 and CDR2 from the germline V gene are SGHRS and YFSETQ. The CDR3 contains 15 residues. V dropped 1 base and J dropped 3 bases, with 13 bases sitting between them. Written as DNA, the CDR3 is TGCGCCAGCAGCTTGCCCGGGGGCAGGGACACTGAAGCTTTCTTT. It codes for CASSLPGGRDTEAFF.

This clonotype was found a few times. The chain recombines TRBV4-1 with TRBJ2-1, with a tentative D call TRBD1 (5 bases). The CDR3 is 14 residues long. Trimming shortened V by 7 bases and J by 3 bases, and 13 bases separated the two germline ends. Germline-derived CDR1 and CDR2 are MGHRA and YSYEKL. Here the CDR3 reads CASNKVDNYNEQFF. CDR3 in DNA: TGCGCCAGCAACAAAGTGGACAACTACAATGAGCAGTTCTTC.

For the CDR3, the DNA is TGTGCCAGCAGCTTAAGGTGTAGCGGGATCAGCTCCTACAATGAGCAGTTCTTC. This translates into CASSLRCSGISSYNEQFF. The rearrangement links TRBV7-3 to TRBJ2-1; the match to TRBD2 covers 8 bases. The junction had 8 bases not matched to a gene; V was cut back by 1 base and J by 0 bases. Per germline, CDR1 SGHTA and CDR2 FQGTGA. There are 18 residues in the CDR3.

There are many counts of this clonotype. V gene TRBV12-3 or TRBV12-4 combines with J gene TRBJ2-1, with 7 bases aligning to TRBD2. CDR3 size: 16 residues. V was clipped by 6 bases and J by 3 bases; unmatched bases: 11. CDR3 region: CASRQGAGLIYNEQFF. As DNA, the CDR3 is TGTGCCAGCAGACAAGGAGCGGGGCTGATCTACAATGAGCAGTTCTTC.

This clonotype was detected once. The gene calls are TRBV5-6 and TRBJ2-5; D is tentatively TRBD1 or TRBD2 (5 bases each). Germline lookup yields CDR1 SGHDT and CDR2 YYEEEE. The V end lost 4 bases, the J end lost 6 bases, and 25 bases lay between the germline ends. The CDR3 totals 17 residues. DNA of the CDR3: TGTGCCAGCAGCCCATTCCGGGACCTAACCGGGTGGAAGACCCAGTACTTC. Protein: CASSPFRDLTGWKTQYF.

The chain links TRBV20-1 to TRBJ2-3; 7 bases map to TRBD2. The CDR3 covers 16 residues. The ends lost 0 bases at V and 4 bases at J; junction bases unmatched: 10. In germline, CDR1 is DFQATT, CDR2 SNEGSKA (reference sequence). CDR3 sequence: CSARDPKASGPDTQYF. The CDR3 nucleotides are TGCAGTGCTAGAGATCCCAAGGCTAGCGGACCAGATACGCAGTATTTT.